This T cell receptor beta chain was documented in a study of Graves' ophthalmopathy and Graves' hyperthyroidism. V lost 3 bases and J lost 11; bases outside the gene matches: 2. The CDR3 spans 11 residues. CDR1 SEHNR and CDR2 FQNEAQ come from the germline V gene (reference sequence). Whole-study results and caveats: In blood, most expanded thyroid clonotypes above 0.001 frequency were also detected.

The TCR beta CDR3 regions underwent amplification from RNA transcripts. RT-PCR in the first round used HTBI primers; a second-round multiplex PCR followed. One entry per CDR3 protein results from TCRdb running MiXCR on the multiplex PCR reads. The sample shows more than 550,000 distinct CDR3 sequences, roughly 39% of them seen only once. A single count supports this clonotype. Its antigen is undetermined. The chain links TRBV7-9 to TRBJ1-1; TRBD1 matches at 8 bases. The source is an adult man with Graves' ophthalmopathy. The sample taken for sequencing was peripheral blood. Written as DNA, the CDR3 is TGTGCCAGCAGCTTTGGGGACAGGGCTTTCTTT. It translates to CASSFGDRAFF.